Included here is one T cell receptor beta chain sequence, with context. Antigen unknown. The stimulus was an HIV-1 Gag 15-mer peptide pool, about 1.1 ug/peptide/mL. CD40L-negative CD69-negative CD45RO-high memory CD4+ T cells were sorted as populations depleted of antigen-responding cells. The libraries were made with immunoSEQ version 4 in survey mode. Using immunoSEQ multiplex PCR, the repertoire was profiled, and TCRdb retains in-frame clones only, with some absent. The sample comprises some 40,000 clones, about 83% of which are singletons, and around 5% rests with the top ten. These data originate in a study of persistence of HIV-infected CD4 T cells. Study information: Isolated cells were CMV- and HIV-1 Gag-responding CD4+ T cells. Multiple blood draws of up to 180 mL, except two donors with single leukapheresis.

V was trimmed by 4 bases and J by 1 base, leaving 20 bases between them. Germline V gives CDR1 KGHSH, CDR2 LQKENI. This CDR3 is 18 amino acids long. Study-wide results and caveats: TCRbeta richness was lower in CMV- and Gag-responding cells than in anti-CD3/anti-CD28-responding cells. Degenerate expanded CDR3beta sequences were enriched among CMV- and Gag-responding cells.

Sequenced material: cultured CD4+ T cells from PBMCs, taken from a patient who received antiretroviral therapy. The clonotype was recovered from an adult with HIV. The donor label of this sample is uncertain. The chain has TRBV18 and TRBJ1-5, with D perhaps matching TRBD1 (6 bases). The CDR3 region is CASSRNPNRANSNQPQHF. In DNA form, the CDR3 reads TGTGCCAGCTCACGGAACCCCAACAGGGCCAACAGCAATCAGCCCCAGCATTTT.